The 9 T cell receptor beta chains below come from one sample, sequenced in a study of blood T cells in healthy people across ages. The second PCR ran roughly 6 to 11 cycles with a sample-barcoded 5' primer and J-beta primers. One entry per CDR3 protein, called by TCRdb with MiXCR from the 5' RACE reads. Here the sample spans 1 million or so distinct CDR3 sequences, around 27% being singletons. These same records also appear under a second study, on T cells of mothers and their children.

The material sequenced was blood. The receptors stem from a girl aged 2 to 10 in good health.

This clonotype was counted once. Here the CDR3 reads CSGQTDPYEQYF. The CDR3 nucleotides are TGCAGCGGGCAGACAGATCCCTACGAGCAGTACTTC. The chain joins TRBV29-1 to TRBJ2-7, with D possibly being TRBD1 (5 bases). Between the trimmed V and J ends, which lost 7 bases and 2 bases, there was a span of 12 bases. The CDR3 has 12 residues. Per the germline V gene, CDR1 is SQVTM and CDR2 is ANQGSEA.

The chain combines TRBV9 with TRBJ1-1, with TRBD1 as a possible D gene (6 bases). The germline CDR1 and CDR2 sequences are SGDLS and YYNGEE. Trimming shortened V by 3 bases and J by 4 bases, and 10 bases separated the two germline ends. This CDR3 has 13 residues. CDR3 nucleotides: TGTGCCAGCAGCGAGGGGGGCGGCACTGAAGCTTTCTTT. Protein: CASSEGGGTEAFF.

This clonotype occurred once. This chain connects TRBV5-5 to TRBJ2-1; 9 bases fit TRBD2. CDR3 length equals 15 residues. CDR1 is SGHKS and CDR2 is YYEKEE in the germline V gene (reference sequence). With V trimmed by 6 bases and J by 8 bases, 12 bases remained unmatched. CDR3: CASILGGLAFDEQFF. CDR3 coding DNA: TGTGCCAGCATCCTTGGGGGACTAGCATTTGATGAGCAGTTCTTC. Full variable domain (missing parts from reference TRBV5-5 and TRBJ2-1): DAGVTQSPTHLIKTRGQQVTLRCSPISGHKSVSWYQQVLGQGPQFIFQYYEKEERGRGNFPDRFSARQFPNYSSELNVNALLLGDSALYLCASILGGLAFDEQFFGPGTRLTVL.

J is TRBJ2-7 and V is TRBV4-3; 7 positions match TRBD2. The end of the DNA is better explained by TRBJ2-1, so the J call may be wrong. CDR1 and CDR2 from the germline V gene are LGHNA and YSLEER. The CDR3 is made up of 14 amino acids. CDR3 nucleotides: TGCGCCAGCAGCCAGCCCGGGACTAACAATGAGCAGTTCTTC. Its protein product is CASSQPGTNNEQFF.

The chain has TRBV4-2 and TRBJ1-2; D not certain. V was cut by 1 base and J by 6 bases, with 12 bases left in between. Germline lookup yields CDR1 LGHNA and CDR2 YNFKEQ. The CDR3 sequence is 14 residues long. The CDR3 loop is CASSQVGWLDGYTF. The CDR3 region has the DNA TGTGCCAGCAGCCAAGTTGGGTGGTTAGATGGCTACACCTTC.

This clonotype appeared many times. The gene calls are TRBV9 and TRBJ2-3; D unclear. V lost 5 bases to trimming and J lost 2 bases, with 12 bases between them. The germline V gene encodes CDR1 SGDLS and CDR2 YYNGEE. CDR3 length: 14 amino acids. CDR3 sequence reads: CASRDPRDTDTQYF. The DNA for the CDR3 is TGTGCCAGCAGAGACCCTCGAGACACAGATACGCAGTATTTT.

The J gene is TRBJ1-1, the V gene TRBV10-3; D is unclear. The CDR3 covers 13 residues. From germline, CDR1 is ENHRY and CDR2 SYGVKD. The V and J ends lost 0 bases and 13 bases respectively, with 15 bases between them. CDR3 DNA: TGTGCCATCAGTGAGTCAAACAGCCGAGGGTGTTTCTTT. Translated, it gives CAISESNSRGCFF.

The chain uses TRBV6-2 or TRBV6-3 and TRBJ2-5, with TRBD2 matching 7 bases. The closer fit of TRBJ2-7 to the DNA end suggests the J call may be wrong. The CDR3 sequence is 15 residues long. Germline-derived CDR1 and CDR2 are MNHEY and SVGEGT. The DNA of the CDR3 is TGTGCCAGCAGTTTCCGACTAGCTCACACCTACGAGCAGTACTTC. Protein product: CASSFRLAHTYEQYF.

This rearrangement joins TRBV2 to TRBJ2-7; TRBD1 aligns across 10 bases. Germline CDR1 and CDR2: SNHLY and FYNNEI. V trimming: 4 bases; J trimming: 3 bases; junction bases outside the gene matches: 12. The CDR3 has 17 residues. The CDR3 here is CASSGTGGSGSYYEQYF. CDR3 bases: TGTGCCAGCAGTGGGACAGGGGGTTCGGGAAGCTACTACGAGCAGTACTTC.